This T cell receptor (beta chain) was recorded in a study of blood T cell repertoires in COVID-19. For the study at large: The United States, Italy and Spain supplied acute and convalescent COVID-19 samples.

Original methodology: Nucleated cell number was recorded as an estimate derived from reference gene primer amplification. Some clones are missing from TCRdb's copy, which holds only in-frame ones; the method was immunoSEQ multiplex PCR. V and J calls and clone size are as listed in that table; D and trimming were resolved from the DNA. The data contain 200,000 to 300,000 clones, 89% of them singletons. V lost 3 bases, J lost 7 bases, and 8 bases stayed unmatched. This CDR3 is 17 amino acids long. In germline, CDR1 is MGHRA, CDR2 YSYEKL. Participant ages covered roughly 18 to 89 years across 25 or so US areas.

The sample taken for sequencing was PBMCs or T cells enriched from blood (not recorded which). The receptor was derived from a woman in her 30s with acute COVID-19. V gene TRBV4-1 combines with J gene TRBJ1-6, with 11 bases that match TRBD1. This chain's CDR3 is CASSQGGQGARNSPLHF. Here the CDR3 DNA reads TGCGCCAGCAGCCAGGGTGGACAGGGGGCTCGGAATTCACCCCTCCACTTT.